The sequence of this TCR beta chain was determined in a study of PD-1 blockade in classical Hodgkin lymphoma. Study findings and constraints: TCR diversity in CD4+, not CD8+, cells rose significantly by C4D1.

Relapse was seen in all patients after autologous stem cell transplantation, and brentuximab vedotin exposure was variable. The repertoire was sequenced with immunoSEQ multiplex PCR; TCRdb's copy has only in-frame clones and lacks some. The table has 130,000 to 150,000 clones, approximately 72% seen once. Worth noting for this clone: Its antigen remains unidentified.

This receptor was identified in a human donor with classical Hodgkin lymphoma. The material sequenced was peripheral blood mononuclear cells (PBMCs), taken before the second cycle of nivolumab.

As DNA, the CDR3 is TGTGCCAGCAGACCCGTGACCCGAGCGTCTAATGAAAAACTGTTTTTT. Translation gives CASRPVTRASNEKLFF. The chain is built from TRBV27 and TRBJ1-4, with D hard to call. Germline CDR1 and CDR2: MNHEY and SMNVEV (reference sequence). The CDR3 consists of 16 residues. The V end lost 6 bases, the J end lost 3 bases, and 17 bases lay between the germline ends. Combining the CDR3 with reference TRBV27 and TRBJ1-4 gives the whole variable domain EAQVTQNPRYLITVTGKKLTVTCSQNMNHEYMSWYRQDPGLGLRQIYYSMNVEVTDKGDVPEGYKVSRKEKRNFPLILESPSPNQTSLYFCASRPVTRASNEKLFFGSGTQLSVL.